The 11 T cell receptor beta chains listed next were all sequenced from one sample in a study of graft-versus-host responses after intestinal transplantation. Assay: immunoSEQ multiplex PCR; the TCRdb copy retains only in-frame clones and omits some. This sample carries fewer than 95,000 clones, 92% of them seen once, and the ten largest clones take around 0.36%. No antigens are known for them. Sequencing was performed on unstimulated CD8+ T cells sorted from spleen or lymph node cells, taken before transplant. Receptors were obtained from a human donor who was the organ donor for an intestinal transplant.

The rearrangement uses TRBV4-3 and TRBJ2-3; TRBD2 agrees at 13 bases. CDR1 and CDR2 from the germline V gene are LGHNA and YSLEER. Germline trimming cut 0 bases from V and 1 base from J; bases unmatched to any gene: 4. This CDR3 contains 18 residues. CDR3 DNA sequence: TGCGCCAGCAGCCAAGACCGACTAGCGGGGGGCGGCACAGATACGCAGTATTTT. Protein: CASSQDRLAGGGTDTQYF.

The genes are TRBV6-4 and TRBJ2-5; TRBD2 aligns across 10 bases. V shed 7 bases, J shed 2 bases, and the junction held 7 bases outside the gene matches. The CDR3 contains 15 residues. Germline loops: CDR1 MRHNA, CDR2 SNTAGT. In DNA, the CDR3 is TGTGCCAGCACCCGACTAGCGGGCAGACAAGAGACCCAGTACTTC. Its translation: CASTRLAGRQETQYF.

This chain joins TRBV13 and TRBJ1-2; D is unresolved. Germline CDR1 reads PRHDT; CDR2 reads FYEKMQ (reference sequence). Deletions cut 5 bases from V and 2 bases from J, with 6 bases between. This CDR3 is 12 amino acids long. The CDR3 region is CASSPGNYGYTF. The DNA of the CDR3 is TGTGCCAGCAGCCCCGGGAACTATGGCTACACCTTC.

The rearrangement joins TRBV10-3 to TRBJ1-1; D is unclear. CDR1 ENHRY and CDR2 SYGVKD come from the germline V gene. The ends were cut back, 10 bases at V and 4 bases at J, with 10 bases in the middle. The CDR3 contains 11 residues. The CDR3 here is CASALGTEAFF. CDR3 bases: TGTGCCAGCGCGCTTGGCACTGAAGCTTTCTTT.

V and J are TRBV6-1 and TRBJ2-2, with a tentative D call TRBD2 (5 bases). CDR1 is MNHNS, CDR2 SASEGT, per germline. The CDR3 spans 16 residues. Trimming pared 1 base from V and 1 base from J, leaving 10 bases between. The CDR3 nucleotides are TGTGCCAGCAGTGAAGGCAACGGGGTGAACACCGGGGAGCTGTTTTTT. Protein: CASSEGNGVNTGELFF.

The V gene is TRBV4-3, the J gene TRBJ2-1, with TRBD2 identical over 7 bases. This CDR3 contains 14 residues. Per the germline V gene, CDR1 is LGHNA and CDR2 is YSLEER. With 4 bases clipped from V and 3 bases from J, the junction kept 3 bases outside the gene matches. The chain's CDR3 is CASSLGGVYNEQFF. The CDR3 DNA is TGCGCCAGCAGCCTGGGGGGGGTCTACAATGAGCAGTTCTTC.

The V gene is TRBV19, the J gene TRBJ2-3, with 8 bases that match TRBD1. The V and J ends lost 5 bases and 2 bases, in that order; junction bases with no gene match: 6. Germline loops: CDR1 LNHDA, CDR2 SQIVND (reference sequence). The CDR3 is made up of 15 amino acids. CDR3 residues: CASSERDRLTDTQYF. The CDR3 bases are TGTGCCAGTAGTGAAAGGGACAGGCTCACAGATACGCAGTATTTT.

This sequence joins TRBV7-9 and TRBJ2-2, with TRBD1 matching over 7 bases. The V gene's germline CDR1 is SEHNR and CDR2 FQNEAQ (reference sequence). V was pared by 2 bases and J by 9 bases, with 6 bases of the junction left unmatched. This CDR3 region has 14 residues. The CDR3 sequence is CASSLTGADRELFF. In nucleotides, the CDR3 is TGTGCCAGCAGCTTAACAGGGGCGGATAGGGAGCTGTTTTTT.

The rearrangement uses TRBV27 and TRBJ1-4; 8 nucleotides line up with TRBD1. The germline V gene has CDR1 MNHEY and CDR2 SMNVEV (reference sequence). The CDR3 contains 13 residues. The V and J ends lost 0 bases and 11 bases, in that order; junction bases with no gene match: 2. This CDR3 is CASSLSWTGKLFF. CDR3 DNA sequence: TGTGCCAGCAGTTTATCTTGGACAGGGAAACTGTTTTTT.

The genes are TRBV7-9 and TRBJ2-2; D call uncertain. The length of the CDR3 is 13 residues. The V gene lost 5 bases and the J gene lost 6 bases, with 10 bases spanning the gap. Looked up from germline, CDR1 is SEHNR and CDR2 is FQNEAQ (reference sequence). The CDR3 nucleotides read TGTGCCAGCAGCGACACCCAGTCCGGGGAGCTGTTTTTT. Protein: CASSDTQSGELFF.

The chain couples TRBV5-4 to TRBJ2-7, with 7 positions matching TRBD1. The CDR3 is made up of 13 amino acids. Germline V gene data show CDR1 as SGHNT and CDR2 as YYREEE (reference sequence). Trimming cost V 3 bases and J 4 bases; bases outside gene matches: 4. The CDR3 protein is CASSSQGWYEQYF. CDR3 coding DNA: TGTGCCAGCAGCTCACAGGGGTGGTACGAGCAGTACTTC.